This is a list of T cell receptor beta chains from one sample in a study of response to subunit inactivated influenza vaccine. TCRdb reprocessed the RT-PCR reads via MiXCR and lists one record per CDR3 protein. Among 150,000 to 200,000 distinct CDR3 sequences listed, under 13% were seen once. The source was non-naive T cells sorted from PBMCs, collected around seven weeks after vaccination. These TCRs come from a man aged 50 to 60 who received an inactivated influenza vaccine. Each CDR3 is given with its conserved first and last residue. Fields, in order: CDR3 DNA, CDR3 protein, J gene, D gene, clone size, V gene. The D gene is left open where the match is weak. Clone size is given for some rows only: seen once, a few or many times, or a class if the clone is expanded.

cdr3_nt: TGTGCCAGCTCACCCGCGGGGTTCATGAACACTGAAGCTTTCTTT; cdr3_aa: CASSPAGFMNTEAFF; j_call: TRBJ1-1; d_call: NA; clone_size: NA; v_call: TRBV18
cdr3_nt: TGTGCCAGCAGAAGACCGACTAGCGGGGTCTCCTACGAGCAGTACTTC; cdr3_aa: CASRRPTSGVSYEQYF; j_call: TRBJ2-7; d_call: TRBD2; clone_size: many; v_call: TRBV6-2/TRBV6-3
cdr3_nt: TGTGCCACCAGCAGAGATCGGGTGGCGGGGGGGTACGAGCAGTACTTC; cdr3_aa: CATSRDRVAGGYEQYF; j_call: TRBJ2-7; d_call: TRBD2; clone_size: few; v_call: TRBV15
cdr3_nt: TGCAGCGTCGGACAGGGGGCGAACATTCAGTACTTC; cdr3_aa: CSVGQGANIQYF; j_call: TRBJ2-4; d_call: TRBD1; clone_size: many; v_call: TRBV29-1
cdr3_nt: TGTGCCAGCAGCCCGTCGGGGCAGGGGGCGTCAGATACGCAGTATTTT; cdr3_aa: CASSPSGQGASDTQYF; j_call: TRBJ2-3; d_call: TRBD1; clone_size: NA; v_call: TRBV9
cdr3_nt: TGCAGTGCTAGAGTCCCGGGACTAGCGGATTACAATGAGCAGTTCTTC; cdr3_aa: CSARVPGLADYNEQFF; j_call: TRBJ2-1; d_call: TRBD2; clone_size: NA; v_call: TRBV20-1
cdr3_nt: TGTGCCAGCAGCTTTAGCGCAGTGGAAAAGCTCTTC; cdr3_aa: CASSFSAVEKLF; j_call: TRBJ2-1; d_call: NA; clone_size: NA; v_call: TRBV7-9
cdr3_nt: TGCAGTGCTAGGGACGATCCCTACAATGAGCAGTTCTTC; cdr3_aa: CSARDDPYNEQFF; j_call: TRBJ2-1; d_call: NA; clone_size: many; v_call: TRBV20-1
cdr3_nt: TGTGCCAGCAGTTACTCGGCTCTCATCAATGAGCAGTTCTTC; cdr3_aa: CASSYSALINEQFF; j_call: TRBJ2-1; d_call: NA; clone_size: many; v_call: TRBV6-2/TRBV6-3
cdr3_nt: TGTGCCACGAGAACTAGCGAGAGCGGAGTCAGTGAGCAGTTCTTC; cdr3_aa: CATRTSESGVSEQFF; j_call: TRBJ2-1; d_call: TRBD2; clone_size: few; v_call: TRBV10-3
cdr3_nt: TGTGCCACCAGCAGAGATATGGGGGCCGGGACAGGAGACACAGATACGCAGTATTTT; cdr3_aa: CATSRDMGAGTGDTDTQYF; j_call: TRBJ2-3; d_call: TRBD1; clone_size: NA; v_call: TRBV15
cdr3_nt: TGTGCCAGCAGCTTAGGACAGGGGGTCGGTTTAGCTGAAGCTTTCTTT; cdr3_aa: CASSLGQGVGLAEAFF; j_call: TRBJ1-1; d_call: TRBD1; clone_size: NA; v_call: TRBV7-2
cdr3_nt: TGTGCCAGCAGCCCGTTGGGCACGAACACTGAAGCTTTCTTT; cdr3_aa: CASSPLGTNTEAFF; j_call: TRBJ1-1; d_call: NA; clone_size: few; v_call: TRBV3-1
cdr3_nt: TGCAGTGCTCAACGCGCCGGTGTCGATGAGCAGTTCTTC; cdr3_aa: CSAQRAGVDEQFF; j_call: TRBJ2-1; d_call: NA; clone_size: many; v_call: TRBV20-1
cdr3_nt: TGTGCCAGCAGCTCTATTGGCCAGGAGAGCGGCTCACCCCTCCACTTT; cdr3_aa: CASSSIGQESGSPLHF; j_call: TRBJ1-6; d_call: NA; clone_size: NA; v_call: TRBV7-9
cdr3_nt: TGCGCCAGCAGCTGGAGGGGCGCGGACTATGGCTACACCTTC; cdr3_aa: CASSWRGADYGYTF; j_call: TRBJ1-2; d_call: NA; clone_size: many; v_call: TRBV5-1
cdr3_nt: TGTGCCAGCAGCCTGGACAGAACCACCGGGGAGCTGTTTTTT; cdr3_aa: CASSLDRTTGELFF; j_call: TRBJ2-2; d_call: NA; clone_size: NA; v_call: TRBV14
cdr3_nt: TGCGCCAGCAGCCAAGTCAGTGTGAGGTTAGCGGATCGAAAGTTCTTC; cdr3_aa: CASSQVSVRLADRKFF; j_call: TRBJ2-1; d_call: NA; clone_size: NA; v_call: TRBV4-1
cdr3_nt: TGCGCCAGCAGCCGGCGGACGGCAGATAGCAATCAGCCCCAGCATTTT; cdr3_aa: CASSRRTADSNQPQHF; j_call: TRBJ1-5; d_call: NA; clone_size: NA; v_call: TRBV4-1
cdr3_nt: TGCAGTGCGGAGAGGGGGTCGGGGATCTACGAGCAGTACTTC; cdr3_aa: CSAERGSGIYEQYF; j_call: TRBJ2-7; d_call: NA; clone_size: NA; v_call: TRBV20-1
cdr3_nt: TGCAGTGCTAGAGATCGTAGCGGGGGCTTTGGCACAGATACGCAGTATTTT; cdr3_aa: CSARDRSGGFGTDTQYF; j_call: TRBJ2-3; d_call: TRBD2; clone_size: NA; v_call: TRBV20-1
cdr3_nt: TGTGCCAGCATGGAGAGCTCTGGGGCCAACGTCCTGACTTTC; cdr3_aa: CASMESSGANVLTF; j_call: TRBJ2-6; d_call: NA; clone_size: few; v_call: TRBV28
cdr3_nt: TGTGCCAGCACTCTCGGGACAGCTAACTATGGCTACACCTTC; cdr3_aa: CASTLGTANYGYTF; j_call: TRBJ1-2; d_call: TRBD1; clone_size: many; v_call: TRBV12-3/TRBV12-4
cdr3_nt: TGTGCCATGTCCCCAGGTAGCAATCAGCCCCAGCATTTT; cdr3_aa: CAMSPGSNQPQHF; j_call: TRBJ1-5; d_call: NA; clone_size: many; v_call: TRBV10-3
cdr3_nt: TGTGCCAGCAGTTTATCGACAGGGAACACCGGGGAGCTGTTTTTT; cdr3_aa: CASSLSTGNTGELFF; j_call: TRBJ2-2; d_call: NA; clone_size: few; v_call: TRBV27
cdr3_nt: TGCAGTGCTCAAGACAGGGGCGAGACCCAGTACTTC; cdr3_aa: CSAQDRGETQYF; j_call: TRBJ2-5; d_call: TRBD1; clone_size: NA; v_call: TRBV20-1
cdr3_nt: TGCGCCAGCAGCTTCCAGGTGAACACTGAAGCTTTCTTT; cdr3_aa: CASSFQVNTEAFF; j_call: TRBJ1-1; d_call: NA; clone_size: many; v_call: TRBV5-1
cdr3_nt: TGTGCCAGCAGCCAAGGGGAGGGTCCAGGCACTGAAGCTTTCTTT; cdr3_aa: CASSQGEGPGTEAFF; j_call: TRBJ1-1; d_call: NA; clone_size: NA; v_call: TRBV3-1
cdr3_nt: TGCAGCGCCCTGGGGGCTAGCGGGAGGCTGAACACCGGGGAGCTGTTTTTT; cdr3_aa: CSALGASGRLNTGELFF; j_call: TRBJ2-2; d_call: TRBD2; clone_size: many; v_call: TRBV29-1
cdr3_nt: TGTGCCAGCAGCAAAGTAGGGACAAATGAGCAGTTCTTC; cdr3_aa: CASSKVGTNEQFF; j_call: TRBJ2-1; d_call: NA; clone_size: few; v_call: TRBV21-1
cdr3_nt: TGCGCCAGCAGCTTGGGAAGCAATCAGCCCCAGCATTTT; cdr3_aa: CASSLGSNQPQHF; j_call: TRBJ1-5; d_call: NA; clone_size: many; v_call: TRBV5-1
cdr3_nt: TGTGCCACCAGCAGCGGCGGGGGAGGCACAGATACGCAGTATTTT; cdr3_aa: CATSSGGGGTDTQYF; j_call: TRBJ2-3; d_call: TRBD2; clone_size: few; v_call: TRBV15
cdr3_nt: TGTGCCAGCAGCGCCCGTCCCAATCAGCCCCAGCATTTT; cdr3_aa: CASSARPNQPQHF; j_call: TRBJ1-5; d_call: NA; clone_size: few; v_call: TRBV3-1
cdr3_nt: TGTGCCAGCAGCTTGGCCGGCGGAAAAGTCTACGAGCAGTACTTC; cdr3_aa: CASSLAGGKVYEQYF; j_call: TRBJ2-7; d_call: NA; clone_size: NA; v_call: TRBV5-8
cdr3_nt: TGTGCCAGCAGCCCGGGGAGAGCTGGAAACACCATATATTTT; cdr3_aa: CASSPGRAGNTIYF; j_call: TRBJ1-3; d_call: NA; clone_size: many; v_call: TRBV7-2
cdr3_nt: TGTGCCAGCAGCTTACGGCTAGCGGGAGGGAGCGGGGAGCTGTTTTTT; cdr3_aa: CASSLRLAGGSGELFF; j_call: TRBJ2-2; d_call: TRBD2; clone_size: few; v_call: TRBV7-2
cdr3_nt: TGCAGCGCGCTCAGAGGGGCCTACAATGAGCAGTTCTTC; cdr3_aa: CSALRGAYNEQFF; j_call: TRBJ2-1; d_call: NA; clone_size: many; v_call: TRBV29-1
cdr3_nt: TGTGCCAGCAGCCCATACGGGAGCGGGAGCGGGTCCTACGAGCAGTACTTC; cdr3_aa: CASSPYGSGSGSYEQYF; j_call: TRBJ2-7; d_call: TRBD2; clone_size: NA; v_call: TRBV9
cdr3_nt: TGCGCCAGCAGCGTAAGGCCTTTTGACAGGGCGACCGGGGAGCTGTTTTTT; cdr3_aa: CASSVRPFDRATGELFF; j_call: TRBJ2-2; d_call: TRBD1; clone_size: NA; v_call: TRBV5-1
cdr3_nt: TGTGCCAGCAGTTTATGGCGGGGGAGGGAAGAGACCCAGTACTTC; cdr3_aa: CASSLWRGREETQYF; j_call: TRBJ2-5; d_call: TRBD2; clone_size: few; v_call: TRBV28
cdr3_nt: TGTGCCAGCAGCTTGGGGGTAACAGATACGCAGTATTTT; cdr3_aa: CASSLGVTDTQYF; j_call: TRBJ2-3; d_call: NA; clone_size: NA; v_call: TRBV7-3
cdr3_nt: TGTGCCAGCAGCAACCGGGACGGCTATCAGCAGTACTTC; cdr3_aa: CASSNRDGYQQYF; j_call: TRBJ2-7; d_call: NA; clone_size: NA; v_call: TRBV7-8
cdr3_nt: TGTGCCAGCACAACAGGGGGTGAGCAGTTCTTC; cdr3_aa: CASTTGGEQFF; j_call: TRBJ2-1; d_call: TRBD1; clone_size: few; v_call: TRBV6-2/TRBV6-3
cdr3_nt: TGTGCCAGCAGTTTTCGTCTAGCGGGGGGGCCGGGCGATGAGCAGTTCTTC; cdr3_aa: CASSFRLAGGPGDEQFF; j_call: TRBJ2-1; d_call: TRBD2; clone_size: few; v_call: TRBV12-3/TRBV12-4
cdr3_nt: TGCAGTGCCCAAACTAGCGGGGGTGTGACCCAGTACTTC; cdr3_aa: CSAQTSGGVTQYF; j_call: TRBJ2-5; d_call: TRBD2; clone_size: few; v_call: TRBV20-1
cdr3_nt: TGTGCCAGCAGCTCAGACAGGGGACCGCAGCCCCAGCATTTT; cdr3_aa: CASSSDRGPQPQHF; j_call: TRBJ1-5; d_call: TRBD1; clone_size: few; v_call: TRBV5-5
cdr3_nt: TGTGCCAGCAGTTCCTCGGGATGGCGTAATGAAAAACTGTTTTTT; cdr3_aa: CASSSSGWRNEKLFF; j_call: TRBJ1-4; d_call: NA; clone_size: many; v_call: TRBV27
cdr3_nt: TGTGCCAGCAGCTTGATCTTGCGGCAGGCCAAACAGTACTTC; cdr3_aa: CASSLILRQAKQYF; j_call: TRBJ2-4; d_call: NA; clone_size: NA; v_call: TRBV5-8
cdr3_nt: TGTGCCAGCAGTGGGGGGGGGCTCCAAGAGACCCAGTACTTC; cdr3_aa: CASSGGGLQETQYF; j_call: TRBJ2-5; d_call: NA; clone_size: few; v_call: TRBV2
cdr3_nt: TGTGCCAGCAGCTTATTCCGGGATACTGAAGCTTTCTTT; cdr3_aa: CASSLFRDTEAFF; j_call: TRBJ1-1; d_call: NA; clone_size: many; v_call: TRBV7-9